This T cell receptor (beta chain) was obtained from a study of blood T cells in healthy people across ages. This clonotype was counted at least ten times. Combining a sample-barcoded 5' primer with a J-beta primer mix, a second PCR ran for about 6 to 11 cycles. In TCRdb, the 5' RACE reads were re-called with MiXCR into one record per CDR3 protein. The sample has some 670,000 distinct CDR3 sequences; roughly half are singletons. The CDR3 runs to 14 residues. Germline V gene lookup returns CDR1 ENHRY and CDR2 SYGVKD. Trimming took 6 bases from V and 2 from J; bases not matched to a gene: 2. The sequenced sample consisted of blood. This rearrangement joins TRBV10-3 to TRBJ2-3; 10 nucleotides line up with TRBD1. This TCR came from an elderly woman in good health. For the CDR3, the DNA is TGTGCCATCAGGGGACAGGGGAACACAGATACGCAGTATTTT. Protein: CAIRGQGNTDTQYF.